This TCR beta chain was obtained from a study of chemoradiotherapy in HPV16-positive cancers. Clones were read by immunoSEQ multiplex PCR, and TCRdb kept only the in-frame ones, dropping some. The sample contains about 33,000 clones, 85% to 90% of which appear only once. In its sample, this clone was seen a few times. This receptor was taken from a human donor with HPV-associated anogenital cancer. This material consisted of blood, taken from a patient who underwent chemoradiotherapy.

The CDR3: CASSLTRGPGNTIYF. DNA for the CDR3: TGTGCCAGCAGCTTAACCAGGGGGCCTGGAAACACCATATATTTT. The chain combines TRBV7-3 with TRBJ1-3; 8 bases match TRBD1. Germline V gene data show CDR1 as SGHTA and CDR2 as FQGTGA. V trimming: 0 bases; J trimming: 2 bases; junction bases outside the gene matches: 0. The CDR3 is 15 residues long.